These 29 T cell receptor beta chains share one sample of origin, sequenced in a study of regulatory T cells in long-lasting Graves disease. Building of the TCR beta libraries involved iRepertoire HTBI primers and Arm-PCR of CDR3 regions. Each CDR3 protein gets one entry after TCRdb re-called the multiplex PCR reads with MiXCR. Among some 430,000 distinct CDR3 sequences listed, roughly 21% were seen once. Time point: persistent/refractory GD, antithyroid drugs over 5 years with positive TRAb. PBMC-extracted RNA yielded the TCR library. The specimen comprised peripheral blood mononuclear cells (PBMCs), sampled when the disease was refractory, from a patient treated with antithyroid drugs. These receptors were taken from a female donor with Graves disease.

V usage is TRBV29-1 and J usage is TRBJ1-1, with D possibly matching TRBD1 (5 bases). Germline V gives CDR1 SQVTM, CDR2 ANQGSEA. The length of the CDR3 is 13 residues. The ends were cut back, 4 bases at V and 7 bases at J, with 16 bases in the middle. The CDR3 DNA is TGCAGCGTTGTTACTCCTGGGGACCGTGAAGCTTTCTTT. It is translated as CSVVTPGDREAFF.

The table lists this clonotype with many counts. The chain employs TRBV7-2 and TRBJ2-6; no firm D call. Germline values: CDR1 SGHTA, CDR2 FQGNSA. The CDR3 loop spans 16 amino acids. V shed 7 bases and J shed 2 bases, with 15 bases lying between them. DNA of the CDR3: TGTGCCAGCATAGTAGGCAGTGAGGCTGGGGCCAACGTCCTGACTTTC. It specifies CASIVGSEAGANVLTF.

V usage is TRBV4-1 and J usage is TRBJ2-5, with 8 positions matching TRBD2. Germline assignment: CDR1 MGHRA and CDR2 YSYEKL. The CDR3 extends over 17 amino acids. V was pared by 0 bases and J by 0 bases, with 6 bases of the junction left unmatched. The CDR3 reads CASSQDPRGGYQETQYF. The CDR3 DNA reads as TGCGCCAGCAGCCAAGATCCCCGGGGGGGGTACCAAGAGACCCAGTACTTC.

The chain has TRBV4-1 and TRBJ1-4; possibly TRBD1 for D (5 bases). V lost 0 bases, J lost 8 bases, and 13 bases lay in between. CDR1 and CDR2 (germline): MGHRA, YSYEKL. The CDR3 is 15 residues long. The CDR3 coding sequence is TGCGCCAGCAGCCAAGAAGCGCAGGGAGGCGAAAAACTGTTTTTT. Amino acid sequence: CASSQEAQGGEKLFF.

V is TRBV6-1 and J is TRBJ1-6, with TRBD1 matching over 9 bases. This CDR3 region has 14 residues. Germline CDR1 is MNHNS and CDR2 is SASEGT. After removal of 4 bases from V and 11 bases from J, the junction contained 6 bases not matched to a gene. The CDR3 reads CASSGDRDNAPLHF. CDR3 coding DNA: TGTGCCAGCAGTGGGGACAGGGACAATGCACCCCTCCACTTT.

About this clonotype: The CDR3 carries no conserved terminal phenylalanine or tryptophan, so it likely arises from a read error. The chain couples TRBV2 to TRBJ1-1; 9 bases match TRBD1. Germline V gene lookup returns CDR1 SNHLY and CDR2 FYNNEI. The CDR3 length is 15 residues. Trimming cost V 5 bases and J 5 bases; bases outside gene matches: 9. CDR3 DNA: TGTGCCAGCAGTCCGGGACAGGGAAGGTGGACTGAAGCTTTCCTT. Translated: CASSPGQGRWTEAFL.

The CDR3 region is CASKILAGVGNEQFF. The CDR3 DNA is TGTGCCAGCAAAATTCTGGCGGGAGTGGGCAATGAGCAGTTCTTC. The rearrangement links TRBV28 to TRBJ2-1, with TRBD2 identical over 7 bases. V dropped 7 bases and J dropped 6; count of bases not matched to a gene: 12. The germline V gene encodes CDR1 MDHEN and CDR2 SYDVKM. The CDR3 has 15 amino acids.

Remarks on this clonotype: An end of the junction differs from the germline gene, which may be a read error. J is TRBJ2-2 and V is TRBV2; D is perhaps TRBD2 (5 bases). The CDR3 covers 11 residues. The germline CDR1 and CDR2 sequences are SNHLY and FYNNEI. The CDR3 here is CASRLSGEPFF. The CDR3 DNA reads TGTGCCAGCAGGTTGTCCGGGGAGCCGTTTTTT.

The chain is built from TRBV6-2 or TRBV6-3 and TRBJ1-5; D not resolved. The CDR3 is 13 residues long. Trimming took off 0 bases at V and 9 bases at J, with 9 bases between the two ends. Per the germline V gene, CDR1 is MNHEY and CDR2 is SVGEGT. The CDR3 nucleotides read TGTGCCAGCAGTTACTCCCTTGAGAGGCCCCAGCATTTT. It yields the protein CASSYSLERPQHF.

As concerns this clonotype: A much larger clone differs from this one at a single base, so this may be a read error. The chain employs TRBV28 and TRBJ2-7, with D tentatively TRBD1 (5 bases). This CDR3 contains 14 residues. Germline lookup yields CDR1 MDHEN and CDR2 SYDVKM. Here the CDR3 reads CATQDSFLTYERYF. The CDR3 DNA reads TGTGCCACTCAAGACAGCTTCCTAACCTACGAGCGGTACTTC.

The chain joins TRBV13 to TRBJ2-7; D perhaps matches TRBD2 (6 bases). Trimming removed 4 bases from V and 0 bases from J, with 16 bases in between. Germline CDR1 reads PRHDT; CDR2 reads FYEKMQ (reference sequence). The CDR3 consists of 16 residues. CDR3 sequence reads: CASSSLGGTSSYEQYF. CDR3 DNA: TGTGCCAGCAGCTCCCTTGGCGGGACCAGCTCCTACGAGCAGTACTTC.

This clonotype was counted ten times or more. The chain carries TRBV5-4 and TRBJ1-4; 9 bases line up with TRBD1. V trimming: 3 bases; J trimming: 5 bases; junction bases outside the gene matches: 2. The CDR3 length is 14 residues. Germline V gene data show CDR1 as SGHNT and CDR2 as YYREEE (reference sequence). As DNA, the CDR3 is TGTGCCAGCAGCTCTGGACAGGGGAATGAAAAACTGTTTTTT. Amino acid sequence: CASSSGQGNEKLFF.

In the case of this clonotype: The junction departs from germline at one end; a sequencing error may be responsible. This chain uses TRBV27 with TRBJ2-7; D perhaps matches TRBD2 (5 bases). The CDR3 is 14 residues long. Germline V gene sequence: CDR1 MNHEY, CDR2 SMNVEV (reference sequence). The CDR3 sequence: CASTMGPSSYGQYF. The CDR3 DNA sequence: TGTGCCAGCACCATGGGCCCTAGCTCCTACGGGCAGTACTTC.

This clonotype has more than one count but fewer than ten. This chain joins TRBV12-5 and TRBJ2-7; D might be TRBD1 (5 bases). V lost 6 bases and J 7 bases, leaving 10 bases between the germline ends. Germline V CDR1 and CDR2: LGHNT, FRNRAP. The CDR3 consists of 11 residues. The CDR3 DNA reads TGTGCTAGTGGCCTGGGGCGGGAGCAGTACTTC. Amino acid sequence: CASGLGREQYF.

V and J are TRBV20-1 and TRBJ1-6; possible D gene TRBD1, 6 bases. The CDR3 is 12 amino acids. V was trimmed by 5 bases and J by 9 bases, leaving 11 bases between them. The germline gives CDR1 DFQATT, CDR2 SNEGSKA (reference sequence). CDR3 loop: CSADTGISPLHF. In nucleotides, the CDR3 is TGCAGTGCTGATACAGGGATTTCACCCCTCCACTTT.

The sample holds a few counts of this clonotype. The chain is built from TRBV7-8 and TRBJ1-6; 9 bases map to TRBD1. The junction had 13 bases not matched to a gene; V was cut back by 4 bases and J by 18 bases. This CDR3 spans 14 amino acids. Germline CDR1 reads SGHVS; CDR2 reads FQNEAQ. CDR3 nucleotides: TGTGCCAGCAGCTCCGGGACAGGGTCCCTTCGACACCACTTT. This translates into CASSSGTGSLRHHF.

Only a few counts were recorded for this clonotype. J is TRBJ1-2 and V is TRBV9, with 10 positions matching TRBD1. The CDR3 length is 14 residues. J gave up 9 bases and V 2 bases, and 7 bases lay outside the gene matches. The germline V gene encodes CDR1 SGDLS and CDR2 YYNGEE. In DNA, the CDR3 is TGTGCCAGCAGCGTCGGGACAGGGGATAGGAGCTACACCTTC. This translates into CASSVGTGDRSYTF.

This clonotype was observed many times. V and J are TRBV2 and TRBJ1-4; D is unresolved. The CDR3 is 13 amino acids. Germline-derived CDR1 and CDR2 are SNHLY and FYNNEI. Trimming took 6 bases from V and 5 from J, leaving 10 bases between them. Here the CDR3 reads CASRRQDNEKLFF. In DNA form, the CDR3 reads TGTGCCAGCAGGAGGCAGGACAATGAAAAACTGTTTTTT.

In regard to this clonotype: No conserved phenylalanine or tryptophan ends this CDR3, so it is likely a read error. The chain links TRBV11-1 to TRBJ2-2, with 8 bases lining up with TRBD2. With 3 bases clipped from V and 4 bases from J, the junction kept 7 bases outside the gene matches. Germline assignment: CDR1 SGHAT and CDR2 FQDESV (reference sequence). This CDR3 spans 16 amino acids. The CDR3 coding sequence is TGTGCCAGCAGCTTTCATCAAACTAGCGGCACCGGGGAGCTGTTTCTT. Translation gives CASSFHQTSGTGELFL.

The chain links TRBV29-1 to TRBJ1-2; D remains ambiguous. This CDR3 contains 14 residues. V was clipped by 5 bases and J by 3 bases, with 16 bases between them. CDR1 is SQVTM and CDR2 is ANQGSEA in the germline V gene. CDR3 in amino acids: CSVRVTDPDYGYTF. Here the CDR3 DNA reads TGCAGCGTTAGGGTAACCGACCCGGACTATGGCTACACCTTC.

V gene TRBV20-1 combines with J gene TRBJ2-3; the D is unclear. Trimming took 5 bases from V and 2 from J, leaving 14 bases between them. Germline CDR1 reads DFQATT; CDR2 reads SNEGSKA (reference sequence). The CDR3 runs to 14 residues. In DNA, the CDR3 is TGCAGTGCTTTCCGGAGTCTCCCCACAGATACGCAGTATTTT. The encoded protein is CSAFRSLPTDTQYF.

This clonotype was counted between two and nine times. Sequence at one end of the junction differs from germline and may be a read error. The chain joins TRBV13 to TRBJ2-7; perhaps D is TRBD1 or TRBD2 (5 bases each). This CDR3 comprises 13 residues. Germline CDR1 is PRHDT and CDR2 is FYEKMQ (reference sequence). CDR3 residues: CASSSGPTYEQYF. CDR3 DNA: TGTGCCAGCAGCTCGGGACCTACCTACGAACAGTACTTC.

This clonotype was counted only a few times. V gene TRBV19 combines with J gene TRBJ1-1; the D is unclear. V dropped 1 base and J dropped 7 bases, with 13 bases sitting between them. Looked up from germline, CDR1 is LNHDA and CDR2 is SQIVND (reference sequence). The CDR3 has 14 amino acids. The CDR3 sequence: CASSIGSEGSEAFF. Written as DNA, the CDR3 is TGTGCCAGTAGTATAGGAAGTGAGGGCAGTGAAGCTTTCTTT.

This clonotype was counted many times. The rearrangement links TRBV28 to TRBJ2-7; D possibly corresponds to TRBD2 (6 bases). The CDR3 extends over 16 amino acids. The V end was cut by 5 bases, the J end by 5 bases, with 22 bases between. Germline CDR1 and CDR2: MDHEN and SYDVKM. The CDR3 here is CASSLPQVEGINEQYF. CDR3 nucleotide sequence: TGTGCCAGCAGTCTCCCTCAGGTGGAGGGGATCAACGAGCAGTACTTC.

The sample holds many counts of this clonotype. The rearrangement uses TRBV12-3 or TRBV12-4 and TRBJ1-2, with a possible D match to TRBD1 (6 bases). The length of the CDR3 is 13 residues. Trimming removed 4 bases from V and 4 bases from J, with 10 bases in between. This chain's CDR3 is CASSWSDSYGYTF. The CDR3 DNA sequence: TGTGCCAGCAGTTGGTCGGACAGCTATGGCTACACCTTC.

V and J are TRBV30 and TRBJ1-1, with 9 bases fitting TRBD1. Trimming at V came to 4 bases and at J to 0 bases, leaving 9 bases not matched to a gene. Germline assignment: CDR1 GTSNPN and CDR2 SVGIG (reference sequence). The CDR3 consists of 16 residues. For the CDR3, the DNA is TGTGCCTGGACCCGACAGGGGGGAGTCATGAACACTGAAGCTTTCTTT. It yields the protein CAWTRQGGVMNTEAFF.

This chain uses TRBV7-2 with TRBJ2-2, with D possibly matching TRBD2 (7 bases). The CDR3 sequence is 14 residues long. The ends were cut back, 6 bases at V and 4 bases at J, with 12 bases in the middle. The V gene's germline CDR1 is SGHTA and CDR2 FQGNSA. The CDR3 sequence: CASRKGGVTGELFF. The CDR3 region has the DNA TGTGCCAGCAGGAAGGGGGGGGTCACCGGGGAGCTGTTTTTT.

Ten or more counts support this clonotype. CDR3 loop: CAPPPEAFF. The CDR3 nucleotides read TGTGCCCCCCCGCCTGAAGCTTTCTTT. This sequence joins TRBV28 and TRBJ1-1; no clear D. The CDR3 covers 9 residues. Per germline, CDR1 MDHEN and CDR2 SYDVKM. Deletions cut 11 bases from V and 6 bases from J, with 7 bases between.

This clonotype was picked up many times. In nucleotides, the CDR3 is TGTGCCAGCAGTTTTCAGGGCTTCAAGGGCGAGCAGTACTTC. Its protein product is CASSFQGFKGEQYF. This rearrangement joins TRBV28 to TRBJ2-7; tentative D call: TRBD1 (5 bases). The CDR3 extends over 14 amino acids. Per the germline V gene, CDR1 is MDHEN and CDR2 is SYDVKM. V lost 3 bases, J lost 6 bases, and 15 bases lay in between.